This TCR beta chain was documented in a study of blood T cells in healthy people across ages. Through a sample-barcoded 5' primer and a J-beta primer mix, a second PCR was run for roughly 6 to 12 cycles. Every sample produced at least 3 million CDR3-containing paired-end reads. In TCRdb, the 5' RACE reads were re-called with MiXCR into one record per CDR3 protein. The table includes roughly 800,000 distinct CDR3 sequences, around 24% detected once. Trimming left V 0 bases short and J 0 bases short, with 12 bases between. The germline V gene encodes CDR1 DFQATT and CDR2 SNEGSKA (reference sequence). The CDR3 covers 16 residues. These records were also assigned to another study, of T cells of mothers and their children.

The gene calls are TRBV20-1 and TRBJ1-5; the D gene is possibly TRBD1 (6 bases). Sequencing input: blood. This receptor was taken from a boy younger than 18 in good health. The DNA for the CDR3 is TGCAGTGCTAGAGATCAGGGGTTCGATAGCAATCAGCCCCAGCATTTT. It encodes CSARDQGFDSNQPQHF.